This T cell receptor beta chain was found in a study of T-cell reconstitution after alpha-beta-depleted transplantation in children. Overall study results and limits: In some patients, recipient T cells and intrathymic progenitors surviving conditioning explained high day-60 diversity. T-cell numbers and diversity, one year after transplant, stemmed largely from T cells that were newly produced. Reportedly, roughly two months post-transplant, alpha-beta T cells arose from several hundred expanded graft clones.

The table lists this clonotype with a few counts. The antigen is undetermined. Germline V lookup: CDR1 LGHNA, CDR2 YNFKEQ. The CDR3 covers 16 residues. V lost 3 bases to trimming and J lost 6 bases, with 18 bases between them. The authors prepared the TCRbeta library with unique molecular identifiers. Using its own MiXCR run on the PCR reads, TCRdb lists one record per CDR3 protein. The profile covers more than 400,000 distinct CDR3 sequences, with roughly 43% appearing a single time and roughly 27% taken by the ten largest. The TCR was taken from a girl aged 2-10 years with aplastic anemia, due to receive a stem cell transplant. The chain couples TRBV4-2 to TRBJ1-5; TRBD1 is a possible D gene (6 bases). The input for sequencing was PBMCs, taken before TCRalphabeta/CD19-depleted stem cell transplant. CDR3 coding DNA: TGTGCCAGCAGCCACAGAGGGGGTGATGGTGCTCAGCCCCAGCATTTT. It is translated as CASSHRGGDGAQPQHF.